The clone carrying this TCR beta chain was observed once. The antigen is not known. TCRdb keeps only in-frame clones here, not all; method: immunoSEQ multiplex PCR. The sample holds more than 200,000 clones; 90% are singletons and the top ten take approximately 3%. These data are taken from a study of cytomegalovirus exposure and HLA in healthy donors. Study-wide points: According to a later analysis, TCR clusters from the first cohort tended to co-occur in the 120 or so validation repertoires. Testing in vitro showed a few CMV-associated chains specific for CMV antigens. The study recorded 160 or so TCR beta chains that were cytomegalovirus-associated.

This clonotype was sampled from a woman younger than 45 in good health and CMV-seronegative. Sequenced sample: PBMCs.

The CDR3 protein is CSVEDLTGRGRETQYF. In nucleotides, the CDR3 is TGCAGCGTTGAAGATCTAACAGGGCGGGGGAGAGAGACCCAGTACTTC. V and J are TRBV29-1 and TRBJ2-5, with D possibly being TRBD2 (7 bases). CDR1 is SQVTM and CDR2 is ANQGSEA in the germline V gene. Trimming removed 0 bases from V and 4 bases from J, with 18 bases in between. The CDR3 runs to 16 residues. Based on the CDR3 plus reference TRBV29-1 and TRBJ2-5, the full variable domain is SAVISQKPSRDICQRGTSLTIQCQVDSQVTMMFWYRQQPGQSLTLIATANQGSEATYESGFVIDKFPISRPNLTFSTLTVSNMSPEDSSIYLCSVEDLTGRGRETQYFGPGTRLLVL.